This is a list of T cell receptor beta chains from one sample in a study of T cells in localized non-small cell lung cancer. Sequencing was performed with immunoSEQ multiplex PCR; in TCRdb, only in-frame clones are kept and a portion is missing. The table has 23,000 or so clones, less than 90% seen once. The starting material was peripheral blood, obtained before any cancer treatment. The source of these receptors is a male donor older than 55 with stage I squamous cell lung carcinoma. Each CDR3 is given with its conserved first and last residue. A D gene is named only where the DNA matches it firmly. Clone size is not always given. Where it is, it says once, few, many or a class for expanded clones.

TRBJ1-6 - TRBV6-1 - TGTGCCAGCAGTGAAGACTCGGCAGATAATTCACCCCTCCACTTT CASSEDSADNSPLHF
TRBJ2-1 TRBD2 TRBV5-1 - TGCGCCAGCAGCTTGGACGGGAGGGCCAAGAATGAGCAGTTCTTC CASSLDGRAKNEQFF
TRBJ2-7 TRBD1 TRBV15 - TGTGCCACCAGCGGCACAGGGGTGTTGGACGAGCAGTACTTC CATSGTGVLDEQYF
TRBJ2-3 - TRBV7-9 - TGTGCCAGCAGCTTCAGCACAGATACGCAGTATTTT CASSFSTDTQYF
TRBJ2-1 - TRBV11-2 - TGTGCCAGCAGCTATTACTACAGGGTAGGGTTTAGCAATGAGCAGTTCTTC CASSYYYRVGFSNEQFF
TRBJ1-1 - TRBV6-4 - TGTGCCAGCAGCCGTACCAGCTTAACTGAAGCTTTCTTT CASSRTSLTEAFF
TRBJ1-2 TRBD1 TRBV6-1 - TGTGCCAGCAGTGGGACAGGTTATGGCTACACCTTC CASSGTGYGYTF
TRBJ1-1 - TRBV5-6 few TGTGCCAGCAGCTTAGGGACAACGAACACTGAAGCTTTCTTT CASSLGTTNTEAFF
TRBJ2-3 - TRBV18 - TGTGCCAGCTCACCAAGTGCATACACAGATACGCAGTATTTT CASSPSAYTDTQYF
TRBJ2-7 - TRBV6-5 - TGTGCCAGCAGTTACTCTATCTTAGGTTCCTACGAGCAGTACTTC CASSYSILGSYEQYF
TRBJ1-5 - TRBV2 - TGTGCCAGCAGTGGGGACGGGTCCAATCAGCCCCAGCATTTT CASSGDGSNQPQHF
TRBJ2-2 - TRBV23-1 - TGCGCCAGCAGTCAATCCTTAATGGGCCGTAAAGCCGGGGAGCTGTTTTTT CASSQSLMGRKAGELFF
TRBJ1-3 TRBD1 TRBV2 once TGTGCCAGCAGGGACAGGGGAAGGGAAAACACCATATATTTT CASRDRGRENTIYF
TRBJ2-7 - TRBV4-2 once TGTGCCAGCAGCCAAGGAGGGACCGCTTCCTACGAGCAGTACTTC CASSQGGTASYEQYF
TRBJ1-1 - TRBV5-6 - TGTGCCAGCAGCTTGGGAAACAGAAAGAACACTGAAGCTTTCTTT CASSLGNRKNTEAFF
TRBJ2-5 TRBD1 TRBV29-1 - TGCAGCGGGGGACAGGGGAAAGAGACCCAGTACTTC CSGGQGKETQYF
TRBJ1-3 - TRBV30 - TGTGCCTGGACTTGGGGGTTCGGAAACACCATATATTTT CAWTWGFGNTIYF
TRBJ2-3 - TRBV27 - TGTGCCAGCAGTCCCCAGGGGGGAGCATTCACAGATACGCAGTATTTT CASSPQGGAFTDTQYF
TRBJ1-1 - TRBV30 - TGTGCCTGGAGTGAAAGGATCACTGAAGCTTTCTTT CAWSERITEAFF
TRBJ2-3 - TRBV10-3 - TGTGCCATCAGTGACCGGTCTAGCGCAGATACGCAGTATTTT CAISDRSSADTQYF
TRBJ1-5 - TRBV27 - TGTGCCAGCAGGCCCGCGGGCTTGTCTCAGCCCCAGCATTTT CASRPAGLSQPQHF
TRBJ1-5 - TRBV6-1 - TGTGCCAGCAGTCCCCGGGACTGGGAACAGCCCCAGCATTTT CASSPRDWEQPQHF